This paragraph reports one T cell receptor (beta chain). Those patients with uncontrolled infection, other autoimmune disease, pregnancy or lactation were excluded. Orbital computed tomography and thyroid ultrasound, together with serum TRAb and thyroxine and clinical symptoms, were used for diagnoses. Extraction of PBMCs used 10 ml of fresh peripheral blood. These data originate in a study of T cells in Graves' hyperthyroidism and ophthalmopathy. CDR3 length: 16 amino acids. CDR1 and CDR2 from the germline V gene are MDHEN and SYDVKM. RNA transcripts were the template for amplifying TCR beta CDR3 regions. With the HTBI primer set, the TCR CDR3 went through a first round of RT-PCR. TCRdb re-derived calls from the multiplex PCR reads in MiXCR, one entry per CDR3 protein. This table holds about 640,000 distinct CDR3 sequences, more than 20% found once.

The sequence came from a man between 25 and 39 years old with Graves' ophthalmopathy. The chain recombines TRBV28 with TRBJ2-1; 9 bases are shared with TRBD2. The end of the DNA fits TRBJ2-7 better, so the J call may be wrong. The sequencing input was blood. CDR3 in amino acids: CASSFLSGGIYNEQYF. The CDR3 DNA follows: TGTGCCAGCAGTTTTCTGAGCGGGGGGATTTACAATGAGCAGTACTTC.